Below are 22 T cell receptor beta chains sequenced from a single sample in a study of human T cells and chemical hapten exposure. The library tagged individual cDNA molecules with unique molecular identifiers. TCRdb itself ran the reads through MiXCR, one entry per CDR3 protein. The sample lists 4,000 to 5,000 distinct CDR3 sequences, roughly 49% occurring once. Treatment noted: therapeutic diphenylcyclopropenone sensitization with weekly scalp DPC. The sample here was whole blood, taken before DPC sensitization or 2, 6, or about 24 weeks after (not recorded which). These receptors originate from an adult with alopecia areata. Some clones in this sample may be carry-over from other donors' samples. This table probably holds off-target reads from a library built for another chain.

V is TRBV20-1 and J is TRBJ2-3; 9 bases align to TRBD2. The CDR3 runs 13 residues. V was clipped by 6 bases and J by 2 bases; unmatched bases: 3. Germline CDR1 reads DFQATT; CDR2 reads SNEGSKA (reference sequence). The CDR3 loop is CSAASGDTDTQYF. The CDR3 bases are TGCAGTGCGGCTAGCGGGGACACAGATACGCAGTATTTT.

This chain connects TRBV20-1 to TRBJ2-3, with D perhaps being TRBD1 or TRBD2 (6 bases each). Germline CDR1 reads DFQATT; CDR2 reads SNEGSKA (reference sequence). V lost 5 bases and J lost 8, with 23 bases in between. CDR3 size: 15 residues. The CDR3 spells CSASEGDSLLGTQYF. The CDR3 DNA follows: TGCAGTGCTTCCGAGGGGGACTCACTATTGGGTACGCAGTATTTT.

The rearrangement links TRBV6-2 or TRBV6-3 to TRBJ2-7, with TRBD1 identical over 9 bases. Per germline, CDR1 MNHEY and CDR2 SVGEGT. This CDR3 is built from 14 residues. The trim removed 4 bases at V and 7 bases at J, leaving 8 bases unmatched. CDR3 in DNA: TGTGCCAGCAGTTCCCGACAGGGGGGCGGTGAGCAGTACTTC. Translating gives CASSSRQGGGEQYF.

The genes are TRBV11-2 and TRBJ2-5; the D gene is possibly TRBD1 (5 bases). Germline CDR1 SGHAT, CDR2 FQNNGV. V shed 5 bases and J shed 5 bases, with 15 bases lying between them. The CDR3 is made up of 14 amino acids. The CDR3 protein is CASSPQGVKETQYF. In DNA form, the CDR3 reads TGTGCCAGCAGCCCGCAAGGGGTAAAGGAGACCCAGTACTTC. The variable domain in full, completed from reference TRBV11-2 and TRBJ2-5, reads EAGVAQSPRYKIIEKRQSVAFWCNPISGHATLYWYQQILGQGPKLLIQFQNNGVVDDSQLPKDRFSAERLKGVDSTLKIQPAKLEDSAVYLCASSPQGVKETQYFGPGTRLLVL.

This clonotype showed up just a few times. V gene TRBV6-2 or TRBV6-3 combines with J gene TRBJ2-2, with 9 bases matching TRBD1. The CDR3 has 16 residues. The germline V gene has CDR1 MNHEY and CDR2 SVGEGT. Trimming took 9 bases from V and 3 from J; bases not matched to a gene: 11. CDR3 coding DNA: TGTGCCAGTAGGAGACCGGGACAGGGTCACACCGGGGAGCTGTTTTTT. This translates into CASRRPGQGHTGELFF.

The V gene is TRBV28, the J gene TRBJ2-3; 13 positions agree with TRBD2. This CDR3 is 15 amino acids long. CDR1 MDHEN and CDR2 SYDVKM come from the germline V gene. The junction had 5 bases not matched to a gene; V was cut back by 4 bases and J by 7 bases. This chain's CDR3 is CASSSLAGGPNTQYF. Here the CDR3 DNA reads TGTGCCAGCAGTTCACTAGCGGGAGGGCCGAATACGCAGTATTTT. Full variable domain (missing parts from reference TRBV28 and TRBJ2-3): DVKVTQSSRYLVKRTGEKVFLECVQDMDHENMFWYRQDPGLGLRLIYFSYDVKMKEKGDIPEGYSVSREKKERFSLILESASTNQTSMYLCASSSLAGGPNTQYFGPGTRLTVL.

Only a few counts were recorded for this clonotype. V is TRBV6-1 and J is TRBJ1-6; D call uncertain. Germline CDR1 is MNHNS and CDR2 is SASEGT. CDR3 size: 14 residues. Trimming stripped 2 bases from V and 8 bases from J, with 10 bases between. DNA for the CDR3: TGTGCCAGCAGTGAATCGGATATTTATTCACCCCTCCACTTT. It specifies CASSESDIYSPLHF.

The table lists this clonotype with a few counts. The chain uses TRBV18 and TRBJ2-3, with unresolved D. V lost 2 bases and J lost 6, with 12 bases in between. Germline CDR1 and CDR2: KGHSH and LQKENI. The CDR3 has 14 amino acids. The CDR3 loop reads CASSPVSSIDTQYF. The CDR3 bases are TGTGCCAGCTCACCAGTGTCTAGTATTGATACGCAGTATTTT.

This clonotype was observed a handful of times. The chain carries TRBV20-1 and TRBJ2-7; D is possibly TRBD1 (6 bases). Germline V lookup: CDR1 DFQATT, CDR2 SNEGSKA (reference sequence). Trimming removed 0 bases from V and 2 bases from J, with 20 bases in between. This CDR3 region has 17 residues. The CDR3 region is CSARDLIPTGNPYEQYF. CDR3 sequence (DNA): TGCAGTGCTAGAGACCTAATCCCGACAGGCAACCCCTACGAGCAGTACTTC.

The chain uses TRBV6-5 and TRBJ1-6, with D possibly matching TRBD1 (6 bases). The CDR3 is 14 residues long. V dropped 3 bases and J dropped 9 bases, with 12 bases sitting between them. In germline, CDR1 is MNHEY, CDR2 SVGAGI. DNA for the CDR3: TGTGCCAGCAGTTATTCAGGGGCAACTTCACCCCTCCACTTT. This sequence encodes CASSYSGATSPLHF.

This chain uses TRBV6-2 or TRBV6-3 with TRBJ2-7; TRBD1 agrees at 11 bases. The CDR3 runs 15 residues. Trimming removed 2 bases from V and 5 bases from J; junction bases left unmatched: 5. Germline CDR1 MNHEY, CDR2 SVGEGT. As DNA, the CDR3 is TGTGCCAGCAGTTACCGCCGGACAGGGGGCAACGAGCAGTACTTC. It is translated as CASSYRRTGGNEQYF.

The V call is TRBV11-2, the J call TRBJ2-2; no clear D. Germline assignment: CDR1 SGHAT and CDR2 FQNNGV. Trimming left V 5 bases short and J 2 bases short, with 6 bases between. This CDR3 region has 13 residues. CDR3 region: CASSPPNTGELFF. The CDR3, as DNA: TGTGCCAGCAGCCCTCCAAACACCGGGGAGCTGTTTTTT.

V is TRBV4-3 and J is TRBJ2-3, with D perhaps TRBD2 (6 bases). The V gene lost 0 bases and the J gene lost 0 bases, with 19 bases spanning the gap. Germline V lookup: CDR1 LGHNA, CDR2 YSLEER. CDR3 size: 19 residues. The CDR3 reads CASSQDYGSGDPSTDTQYF. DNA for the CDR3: TGCGCCAGCAGCCAAGATTATGGTAGCGGAGACCCTAGCACAGATACGCAGTATTTT.

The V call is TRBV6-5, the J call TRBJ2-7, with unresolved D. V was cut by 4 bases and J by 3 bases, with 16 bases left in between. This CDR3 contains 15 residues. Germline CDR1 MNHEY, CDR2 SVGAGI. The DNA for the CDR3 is TGTGCCAGCAGTTTCGGCGGCCAGCTCTACTACGAGCAGTACTTC. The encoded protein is CASSFGGQLYYEQYF.

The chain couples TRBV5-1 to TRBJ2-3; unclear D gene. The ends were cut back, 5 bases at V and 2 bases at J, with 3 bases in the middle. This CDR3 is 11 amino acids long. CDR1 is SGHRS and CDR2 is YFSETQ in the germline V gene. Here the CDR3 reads CASRDTDTQYF. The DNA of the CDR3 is TGCGCCAGCAGGGACACAGATACGCAGTATTTT.

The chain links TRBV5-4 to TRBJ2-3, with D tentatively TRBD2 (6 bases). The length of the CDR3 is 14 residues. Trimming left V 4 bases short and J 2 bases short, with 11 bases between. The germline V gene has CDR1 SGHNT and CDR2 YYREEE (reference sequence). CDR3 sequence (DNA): TGTGCCAGCAGCCGTAGCGGAACCACAGATACGCAGTATTTT. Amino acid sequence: CASSRSGTTDTQYF.

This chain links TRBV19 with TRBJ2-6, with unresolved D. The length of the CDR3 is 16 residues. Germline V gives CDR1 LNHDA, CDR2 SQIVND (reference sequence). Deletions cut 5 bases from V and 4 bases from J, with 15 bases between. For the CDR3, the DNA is TGTGCCAGTAGTTCCCGTGGCGGCGGCGGGGCCAACGTCCTGACTTTC. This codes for CASSSRGGGGANVLTF.

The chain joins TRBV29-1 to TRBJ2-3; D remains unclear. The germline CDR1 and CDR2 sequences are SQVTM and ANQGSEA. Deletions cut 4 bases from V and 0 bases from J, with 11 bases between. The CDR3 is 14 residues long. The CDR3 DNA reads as TGCAGCGTTGCCCCCACCCCTAGCACAGATACGCAGTATTTT. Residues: CSVAPTPSTDTQYF.

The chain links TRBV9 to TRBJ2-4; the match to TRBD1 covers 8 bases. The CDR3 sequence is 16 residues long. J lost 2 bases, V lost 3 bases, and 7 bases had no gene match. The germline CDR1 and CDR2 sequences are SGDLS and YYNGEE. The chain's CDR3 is CASSGRQGFTKNIQYF. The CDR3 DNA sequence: TGTGCCAGCAGCGGCAGACAGGGGTTTACCAAAAACATTCAGTACTTC.

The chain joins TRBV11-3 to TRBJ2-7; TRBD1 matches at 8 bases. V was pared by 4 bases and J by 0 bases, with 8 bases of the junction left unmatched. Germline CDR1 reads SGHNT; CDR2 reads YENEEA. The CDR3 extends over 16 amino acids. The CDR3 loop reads CASSSRRDRSSYEQYF. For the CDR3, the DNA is TGTGCCAGCAGCTCCCGCCGGGACAGGAGCTCCTACGAGCAGTACTTC.

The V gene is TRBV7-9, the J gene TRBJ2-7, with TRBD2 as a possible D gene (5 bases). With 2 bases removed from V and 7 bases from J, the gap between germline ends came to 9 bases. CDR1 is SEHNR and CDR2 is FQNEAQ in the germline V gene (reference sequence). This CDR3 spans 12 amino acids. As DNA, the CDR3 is TGTGCCAGCAGCTTATCCACGGGGGAGCAGTACTTC. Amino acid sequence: CASSLSTGEQYF.

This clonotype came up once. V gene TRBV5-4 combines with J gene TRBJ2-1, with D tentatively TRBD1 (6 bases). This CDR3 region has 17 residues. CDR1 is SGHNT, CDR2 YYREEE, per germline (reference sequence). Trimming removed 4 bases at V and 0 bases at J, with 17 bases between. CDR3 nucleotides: TGTGCCAGCAGCACCGGACAGAGTATGTCCTCCTACAATGAGCAGTTCTTC. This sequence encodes CASSTGQSMSSYNEQFF. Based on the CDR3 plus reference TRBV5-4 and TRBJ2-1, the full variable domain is ETGVTQSPTHLIKTRGQQVTLRCSSQSGHNTVSWYQQALGQGPQFIFQYYREEENGRGNFPPRFSGLQFPNYSSELNVNALELDDSALYLCASSTGQSMSSYNEQFFGPGTRLTVL.